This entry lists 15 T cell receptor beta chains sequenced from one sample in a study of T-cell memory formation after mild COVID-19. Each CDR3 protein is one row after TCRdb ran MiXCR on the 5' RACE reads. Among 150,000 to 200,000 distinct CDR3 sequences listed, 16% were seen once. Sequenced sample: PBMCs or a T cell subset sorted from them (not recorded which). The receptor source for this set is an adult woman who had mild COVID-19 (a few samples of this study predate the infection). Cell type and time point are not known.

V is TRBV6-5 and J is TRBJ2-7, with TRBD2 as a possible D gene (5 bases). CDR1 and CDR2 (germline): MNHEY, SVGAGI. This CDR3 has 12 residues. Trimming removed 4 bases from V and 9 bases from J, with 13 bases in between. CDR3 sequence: CASSSLGVVQYF. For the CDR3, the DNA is TGTGCCAGCAGTTCGTTGGGAGTGGTGCAGTACTTC.

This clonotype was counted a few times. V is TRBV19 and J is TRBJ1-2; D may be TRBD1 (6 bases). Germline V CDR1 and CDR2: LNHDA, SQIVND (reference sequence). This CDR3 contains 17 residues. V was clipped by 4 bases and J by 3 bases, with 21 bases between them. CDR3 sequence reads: CASSNGQIRPRDYGYTF. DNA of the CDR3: TGTGCCAGTAGTAATGGACAGATCCGACCCAGGGACTATGGCTACACCTTC.

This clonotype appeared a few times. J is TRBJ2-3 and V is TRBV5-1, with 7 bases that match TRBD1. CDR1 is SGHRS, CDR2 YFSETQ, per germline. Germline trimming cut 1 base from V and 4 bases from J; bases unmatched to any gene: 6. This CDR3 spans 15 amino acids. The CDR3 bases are TGCGCCAGCAGCTTGTTCGACAGGGCGGCAGATACGCAGTATTTT. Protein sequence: CASSLFDRAADTQYF.

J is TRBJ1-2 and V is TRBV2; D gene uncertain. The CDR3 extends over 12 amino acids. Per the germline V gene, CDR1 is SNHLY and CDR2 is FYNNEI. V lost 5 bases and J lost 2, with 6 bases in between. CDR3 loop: CASSKENYGYTF. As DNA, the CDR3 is TGTGCCAGCAGTAAGGAGAACTATGGCTACACCTTC. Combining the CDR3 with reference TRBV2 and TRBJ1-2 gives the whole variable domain EPEVTQTPSHQVTQMGQEVILRCVPISNHLYFYWYRQILGQKVEFLVSFYNNEISEKSEIFDDQFSVERPDGSNFTLKIRSTKLEDSAMYFCASSKENYGYTFGSGTRLTVV.

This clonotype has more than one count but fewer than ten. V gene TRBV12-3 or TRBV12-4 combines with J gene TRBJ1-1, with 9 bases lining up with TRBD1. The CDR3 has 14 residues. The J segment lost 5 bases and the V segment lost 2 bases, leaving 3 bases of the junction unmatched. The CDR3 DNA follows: TGTGCCAGCAGTTTAACAGGGGGCGAGACTGAAGCTTTCTTT. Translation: CASSLTGGETEAFF.

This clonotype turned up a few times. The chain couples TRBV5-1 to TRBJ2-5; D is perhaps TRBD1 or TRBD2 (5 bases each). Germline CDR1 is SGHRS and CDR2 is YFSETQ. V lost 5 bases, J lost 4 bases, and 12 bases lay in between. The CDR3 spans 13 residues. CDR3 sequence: CASSPGAGETQYF. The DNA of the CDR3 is TGCGCCAGCAGTCCCGGGGCGGGAGAGACCCAGTACTTC. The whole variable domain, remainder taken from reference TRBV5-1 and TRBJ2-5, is KAGVTQTPRYLIKTRGQQVTLSCSPISGHRSVSWYQQTPGQGLQFLFEYFSETQRNKGNFPGRFSGRQFSNSRSEMNVSTLELGDSALYLCASSPGAGETQYFGPGTRLLVL.

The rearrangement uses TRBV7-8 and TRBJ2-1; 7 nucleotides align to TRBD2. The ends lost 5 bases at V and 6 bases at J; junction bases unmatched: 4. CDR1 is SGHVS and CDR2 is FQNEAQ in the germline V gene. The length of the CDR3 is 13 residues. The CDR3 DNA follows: TGTGCCAGCAGCGGAAGGACTAGCAATGAGCAGTTCTTC. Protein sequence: CASSGRTSNEQFF. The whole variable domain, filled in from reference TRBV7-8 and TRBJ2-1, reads GAGVSQSPRYKVAKRGQDVALRCDPISGHVSLFWYQQALGQGPEFLTYFQNEAQLDKSGLPSDRFFAERPEGSVSTLKIQRTQQEDSAVYLCASSGRTSNEQFFGPGTRLTVL.

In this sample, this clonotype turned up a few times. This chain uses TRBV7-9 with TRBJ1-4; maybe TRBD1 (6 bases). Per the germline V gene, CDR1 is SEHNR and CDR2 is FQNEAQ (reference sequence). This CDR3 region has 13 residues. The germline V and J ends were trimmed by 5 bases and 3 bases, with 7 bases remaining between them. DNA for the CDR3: TGTGCCAGCAGCCCAGGGGCTAATGAAAAACTGTTTTTT. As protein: CASSPGANEKLFF.

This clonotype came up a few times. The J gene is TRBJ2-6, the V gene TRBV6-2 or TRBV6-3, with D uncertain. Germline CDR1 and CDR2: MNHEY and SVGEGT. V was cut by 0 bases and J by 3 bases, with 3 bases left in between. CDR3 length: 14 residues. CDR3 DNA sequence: TGTGCCAGCAGTTACTCGAATGGGGCCAACGTCCTGACTTTC. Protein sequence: CASSYSNGANVLTF.

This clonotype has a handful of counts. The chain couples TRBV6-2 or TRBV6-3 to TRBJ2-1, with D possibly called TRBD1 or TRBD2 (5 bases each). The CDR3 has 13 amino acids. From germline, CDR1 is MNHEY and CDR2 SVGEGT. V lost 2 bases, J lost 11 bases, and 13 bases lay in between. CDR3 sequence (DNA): TGTGCCAGCAGTTACGGGGGACGTTTTAAGCAGTTCTTC. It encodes CASSYGGRFKQFF.

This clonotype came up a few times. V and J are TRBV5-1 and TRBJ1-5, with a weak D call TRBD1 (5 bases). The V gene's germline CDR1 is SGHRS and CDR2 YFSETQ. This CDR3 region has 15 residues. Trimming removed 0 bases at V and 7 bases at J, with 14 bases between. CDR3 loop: CASSLVPGHEQPQHF. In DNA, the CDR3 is TGCGCCAGCAGCTTGGTTCCAGGGCACGAGCAGCCCCAGCATTTT.

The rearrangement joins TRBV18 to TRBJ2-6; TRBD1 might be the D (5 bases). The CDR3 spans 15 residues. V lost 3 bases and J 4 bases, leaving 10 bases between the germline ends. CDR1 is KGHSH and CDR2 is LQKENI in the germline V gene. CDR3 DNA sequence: TGTGCCAGCTCACCCTCAGGGAAAGGGGCCAACGTCCTGACTTTC. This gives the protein CASSPSGKGANVLTF.

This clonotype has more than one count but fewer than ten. CDR3 coding DNA: TGTGCCAGCAGACAGGGCGGGATCGGGGAGCTGTTTTTT. Translation: CASRQGGIGELFF. The chain has TRBV6-1 and TRBJ2-2; tentatively, D is TRBD1 or TRBD2 (6 bases each). Trimming pared 6 bases from V and 7 bases from J, leaving 12 bases between. Germline V gives CDR1 MNHNS, CDR2 SASEGT. The CDR3 is 13 amino acids.

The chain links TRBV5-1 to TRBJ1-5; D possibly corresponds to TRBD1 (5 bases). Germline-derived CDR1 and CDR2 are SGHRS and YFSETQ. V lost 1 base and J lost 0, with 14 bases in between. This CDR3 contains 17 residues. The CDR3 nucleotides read TGCGCCAGCAGCTTGTTCAGGGCCGCTCATAGCAATCAGCCCCAGCATTTT. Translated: CASSLFRAAHSNQPQHF.

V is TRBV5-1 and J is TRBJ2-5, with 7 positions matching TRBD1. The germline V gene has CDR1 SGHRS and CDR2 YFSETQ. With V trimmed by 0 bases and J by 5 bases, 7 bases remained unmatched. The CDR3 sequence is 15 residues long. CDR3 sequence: CASSLGGDRGETQYF. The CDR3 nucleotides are TGCGCCAGCAGCTTGGGAGGGGACAGAGGGGAGACCCAGTACTTC.